This TCR beta chain originates from a study of metastatic and nonmetastatic thyroid tumors. About the study: It was across blood and tumor or nodule tissue from malignant and benign thyroid patients that repertoires were compared. Broader study findings: The reported finding was significantly higher TCR beta diversity in malignant thyroid tumors relative to benign nodules, in blood and tumor.

The V and J ends lost 2 bases and 10 bases respectively, with 8 bases between them. CDR3 length equals 12 residues. Germline CDR1 is KGHDR and CDR2 is SFDVKD. In the authors' workflow: Using the CDR3 differences seen across clinicopathological groups, the authors built a distant-metastasis classifier for papillary thyroid cancer, which was meant to discriminate distant-metastatic patients. TCRdb re-called the PCR reads with MiXCR. The V and J calls shown here were made by TCRdb, not taken from the authors' results. The sample lists just over 20,000 clones, just over 35% occurring once. A note on this clone: Its antigen is undetermined.

Every patient underwent thyroid surgery untreated. The origin of this receptor is a female donor with papillary thyroid cancer or a benign thyroid nodule (not recorded which). Some clones in this sample may be carry-over from other donors' samples. Input material: tumor tissue. V gene TRBV24-1 combines with J gene TRBJ2-1, with D uncertain. CDR3 amino acids: CATSDSWSEQFF. The DNA of the CDR3 is TGTGCCACCAGTGATTCGTGGTCCGAGCAGTTCTTC.